The entry below describes one TCR beta chain. Sequencing was performed with immunoSEQ multiplex PCR; in TCRdb, only in-frame clones are kept and a portion is missing. The sample lists about 32,000 clones, roughly 79% occurring once. The germline V gene encodes CDR1 SGHRS and CDR2 YFSETQ. V was cut by 4 bases and J by 3 bases, with 12 bases left in between. The CDR3 spans 14 residues. The entry originates in a study of OX40 agonist ivuxolimab in advanced cancers. The chain is built from TRBV5-1 and TRBJ2-3; tentative D call: TRBD1 (7 bases). The receptor comes from an adult with an advanced solid tumor such as melanoma, head and neck, liver or kidney cancer. The material sequenced was CD4+ or CD8+ T cells sorted from blood, taken in a trial of the OX40 agonist ivuxolimab. CDR3 loop: CASSRQGGTDTQYF. The CDR3 DNA is TGCGCCAGCAGCCGACAGGGAGGAACAGATACGCAGTATTTT.